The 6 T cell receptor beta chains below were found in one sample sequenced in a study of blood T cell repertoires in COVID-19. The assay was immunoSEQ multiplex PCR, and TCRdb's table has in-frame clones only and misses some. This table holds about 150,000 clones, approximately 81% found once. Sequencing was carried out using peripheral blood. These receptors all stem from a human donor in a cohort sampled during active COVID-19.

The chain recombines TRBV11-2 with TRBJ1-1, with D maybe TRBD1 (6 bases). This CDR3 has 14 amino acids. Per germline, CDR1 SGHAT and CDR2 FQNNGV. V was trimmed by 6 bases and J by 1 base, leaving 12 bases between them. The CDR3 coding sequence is TGTGCCAGCAGTGGGGGCGCACCGAACACTGAAGCTTTCTTT. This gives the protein CASSGGAPNTEAFF.

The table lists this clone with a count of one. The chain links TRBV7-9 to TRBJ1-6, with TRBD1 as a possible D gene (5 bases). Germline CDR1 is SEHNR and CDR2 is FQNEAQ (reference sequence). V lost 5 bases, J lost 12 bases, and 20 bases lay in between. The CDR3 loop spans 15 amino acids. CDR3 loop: CASSDQTLVRGPLHF. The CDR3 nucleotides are TGTGCCAGCAGCGACCAGACATTAGTTAGGGGACCCCTCCACTTT.

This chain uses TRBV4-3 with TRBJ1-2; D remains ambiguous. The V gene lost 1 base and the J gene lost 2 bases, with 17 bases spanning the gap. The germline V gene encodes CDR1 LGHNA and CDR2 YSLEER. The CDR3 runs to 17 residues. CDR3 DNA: TGCGCCAGCAGCCAAGCCCCGGAGGGCGGCACAAACTATGGCTACACCTTC. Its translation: CASSQAPEGGTNYGYTF.

CDR3 sequence: CASSLDPVYEQYF. The CDR3 nucleotides are TGCGCCAGCAGCTTGGATCCAGTCTACGAGCAGTACTTC. This sequence joins TRBV5-1 and TRBJ2-7; D is uncertain. The germline V gene has CDR1 SGHRS and CDR2 YFSETQ. V lost 0 bases and J 3 bases, leaving 7 bases between the germline ends. CDR3 length: 13 residues.

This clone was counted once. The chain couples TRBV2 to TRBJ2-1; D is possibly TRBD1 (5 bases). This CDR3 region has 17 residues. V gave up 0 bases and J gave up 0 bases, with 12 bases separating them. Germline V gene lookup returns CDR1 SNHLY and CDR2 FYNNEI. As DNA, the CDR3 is TGTGCCAGCAGTGAAGCGGACACACAATTCTCCTACAATGAGCAGTTCTTC. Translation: CASSEADTQFSYNEQFF. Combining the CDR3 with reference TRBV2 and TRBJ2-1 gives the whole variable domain EPEVTQTPSHQVTQMGQEVILRCVPISNHLYFYWYRQILGQKVEFLVSFYNNEISEKSEIFDDQFSVERPDGSNFTLKIRSTKLEDSAMYFCASSEADTQFSYNEQFFGPGTRLTVL.

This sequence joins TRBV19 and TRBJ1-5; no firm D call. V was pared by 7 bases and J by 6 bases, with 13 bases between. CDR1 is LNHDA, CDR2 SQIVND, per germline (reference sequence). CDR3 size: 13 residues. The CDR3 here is CASTYWGGQPQHF. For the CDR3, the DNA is TGTGCCAGTACCTATTGGGGAGGTCAGCCCCAGCATTTT.